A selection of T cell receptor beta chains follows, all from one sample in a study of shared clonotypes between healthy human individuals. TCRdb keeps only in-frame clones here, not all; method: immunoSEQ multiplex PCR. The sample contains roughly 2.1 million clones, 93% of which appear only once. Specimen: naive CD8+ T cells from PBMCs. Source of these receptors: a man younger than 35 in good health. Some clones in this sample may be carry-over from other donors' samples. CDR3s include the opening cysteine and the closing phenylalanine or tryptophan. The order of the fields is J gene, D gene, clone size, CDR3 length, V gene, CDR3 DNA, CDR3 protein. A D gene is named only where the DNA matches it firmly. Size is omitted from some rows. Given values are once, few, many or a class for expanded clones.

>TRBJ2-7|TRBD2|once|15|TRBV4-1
TGCGCCAGCAGCCAAGGATCTAGCGGGAGAAACGAGCAGTACTTC
CASSQGSSGRNEQYF
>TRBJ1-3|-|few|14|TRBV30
TGTGCCTGGAGTCGGGACACCTCTGGAAACACCATATATTTT
CAWSRDTSGNTIYF
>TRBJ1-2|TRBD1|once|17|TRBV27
TGTGCCAGCAGTGGTTTGGGACAGCCGGGGGCGGACTATGGCTACACCTTC
CASSGLGQPGADYGYTF
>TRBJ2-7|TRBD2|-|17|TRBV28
TGTGCCAGCAGTCCAACCGTCGCGGGAGGGCCTTCTTCCGAGCAGTACTTC
CASSPTVAGGPSSEQYF
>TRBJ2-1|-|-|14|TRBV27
TGTGCCAGCAGTTTTTCGGGACCCTACAATGAGCAGTTCTTC
CASSFSGPYNEQFF
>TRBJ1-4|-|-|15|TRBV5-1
TGCGCCAGCAGCTTGGAATGGCAGGGCAGTGAAAAACTGTTTTTT
CASSLEWQGSEKLFF
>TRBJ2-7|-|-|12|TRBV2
TGTGCGACCGTAAGGACGGGGGAGGAGCAGTACTTC
CATVRTGEEQYF
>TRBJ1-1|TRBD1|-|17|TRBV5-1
TGCGCCAGCAGCTTCCGGGACAGGGAGGCGATGAACACTGAAGCTTTCTTT
CASSFRDREAMNTEAFF
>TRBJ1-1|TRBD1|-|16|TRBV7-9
TGTGCCAGCACCCCCAGTACAGGGGGCGCGTTCACTGAAGCTTTCTTT
CASTPSTGGAFTEAFF
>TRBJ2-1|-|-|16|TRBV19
TGTGCCAGTAGTATAGACAGACCCCAGTACTACAATGAGCAGTTCTTC
CASSIDRPQYYNEQFF
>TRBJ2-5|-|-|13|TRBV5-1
TGCGCCAGCAGCTTGGGGGGTTCGGAGACCCAGTACTTC
CASSLGGSETQYF
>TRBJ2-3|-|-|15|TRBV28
TGTGCCAGCAGTTCTTGGTTACAACTAGGGGATACGCAGTATTTT
CASSSWLQLGDTQYF